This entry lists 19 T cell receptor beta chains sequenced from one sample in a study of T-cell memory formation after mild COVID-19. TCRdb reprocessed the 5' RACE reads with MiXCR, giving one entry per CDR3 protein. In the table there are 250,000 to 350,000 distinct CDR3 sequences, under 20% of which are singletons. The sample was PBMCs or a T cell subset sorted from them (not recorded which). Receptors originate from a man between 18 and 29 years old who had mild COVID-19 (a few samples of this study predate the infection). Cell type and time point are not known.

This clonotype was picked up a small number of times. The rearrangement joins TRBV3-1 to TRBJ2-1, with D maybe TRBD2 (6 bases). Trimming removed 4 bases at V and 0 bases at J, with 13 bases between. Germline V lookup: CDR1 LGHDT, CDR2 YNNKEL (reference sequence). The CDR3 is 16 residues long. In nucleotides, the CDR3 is TGTGCCAGCAGCCGGGGGACTCCCATCTCCTACAATGAGCAGTTCTTC. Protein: CASSRGTPISYNEQFF.

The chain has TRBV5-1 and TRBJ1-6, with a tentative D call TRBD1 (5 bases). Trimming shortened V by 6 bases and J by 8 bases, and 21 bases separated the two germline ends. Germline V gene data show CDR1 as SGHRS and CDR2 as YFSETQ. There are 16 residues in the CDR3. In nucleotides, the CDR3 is TGCGCCAGCACCTCCCGGGGACGTCGGGGCGATTCACCCCTCCACTTT. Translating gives CASTSRGRRGDSPLHF.

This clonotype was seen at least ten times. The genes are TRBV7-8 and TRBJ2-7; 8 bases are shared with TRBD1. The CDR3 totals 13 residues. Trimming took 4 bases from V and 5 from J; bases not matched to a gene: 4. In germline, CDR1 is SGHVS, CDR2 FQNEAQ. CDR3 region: CASSWTGRNEQYF. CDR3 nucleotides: TGTGCCAGCAGCTGGACAGGGAGGAACGAGCAGTACTTC.

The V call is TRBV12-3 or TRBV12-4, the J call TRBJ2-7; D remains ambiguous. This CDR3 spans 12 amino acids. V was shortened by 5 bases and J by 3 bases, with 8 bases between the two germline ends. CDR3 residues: CASSILDYEQYF. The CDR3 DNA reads TGTGCCAGCAGTATCCTTGACTACGAGCAGTACTTC.

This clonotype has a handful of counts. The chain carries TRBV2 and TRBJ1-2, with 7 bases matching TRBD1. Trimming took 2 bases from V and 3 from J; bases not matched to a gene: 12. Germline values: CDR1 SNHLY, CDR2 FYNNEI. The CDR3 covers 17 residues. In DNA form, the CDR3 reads TGTGCCAGCAGTGAACGGGAGGGGGCCCCGTTTGACTATGGCTACACCTTC. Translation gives CASSEREGAPFDYGYTF.

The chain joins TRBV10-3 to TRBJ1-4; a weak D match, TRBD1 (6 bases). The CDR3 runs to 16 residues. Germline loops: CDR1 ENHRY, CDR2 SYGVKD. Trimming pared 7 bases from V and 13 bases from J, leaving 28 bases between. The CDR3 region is CAIKPPPSPEQGGLFF. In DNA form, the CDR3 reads TGTGCCATCAAGCCTCCCCCCTCCCCCGAACAGGGAGGACTGTTTTTT.

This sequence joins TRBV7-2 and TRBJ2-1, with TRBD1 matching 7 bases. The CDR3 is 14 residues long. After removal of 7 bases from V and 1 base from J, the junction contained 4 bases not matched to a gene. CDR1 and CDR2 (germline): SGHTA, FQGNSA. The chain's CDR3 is CASMPGGSYNEQFF. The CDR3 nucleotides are TGTGCCAGCATGCCAGGGGGATCCTACAATGAGCAGTTCTTC.

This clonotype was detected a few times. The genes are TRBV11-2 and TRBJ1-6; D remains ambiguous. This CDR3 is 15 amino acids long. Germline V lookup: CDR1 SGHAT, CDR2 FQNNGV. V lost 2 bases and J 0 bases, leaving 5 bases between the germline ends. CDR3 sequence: CASSLLNSYNSPLHF. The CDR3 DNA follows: TGTGCCAGCAGCTTACTGAACTCCTATAATTCACCCCTCCACTTT. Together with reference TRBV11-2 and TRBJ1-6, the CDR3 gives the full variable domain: EAGVAQSPRYKIIEKRQSVAFWCNPISGHATLYWYQQILGQGPKLLIQFQNNGVVDDSQLPKDRFSAERLKGVDSTLKIQPAKLEDSAVYLCASSLLNSYNSPLHFGNGTRLTVT.

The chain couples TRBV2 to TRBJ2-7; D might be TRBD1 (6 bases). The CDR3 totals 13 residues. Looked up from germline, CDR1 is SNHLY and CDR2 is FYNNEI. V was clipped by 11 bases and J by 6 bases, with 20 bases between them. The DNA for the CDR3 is TGTGCCGGTCACGACATTCCCAGGGGCGAGCAGTACTTC. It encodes CAGHDIPRGEQYF.

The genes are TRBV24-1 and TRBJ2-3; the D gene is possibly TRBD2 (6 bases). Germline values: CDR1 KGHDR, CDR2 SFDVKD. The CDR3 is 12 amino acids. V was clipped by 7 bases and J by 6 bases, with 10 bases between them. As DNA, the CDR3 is TGTGCCACCAGCCCAGGGAGGGATACGCAGTATTTT. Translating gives CATSPGRDTQYF.

The CDR3 coding sequence is TGCGCCAGCAGCCAAGCGGGACAGTCCTACGAGCAGTACTTC. Residues: CASSQAGQSYEQYF. This sequence joins TRBV4-1 and TRBJ2-7; 7 bases line up with TRBD1. The CDR3 covers 14 residues. The V segment lost 1 base and the J segment 1 base; nucleotides outside the gene matches: 1. Germline loops: CDR1 MGHRA, CDR2 YSYEKL.

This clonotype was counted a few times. The CDR3 protein is CASTQEGRGAEAFF. DNA of the CDR3: TGTGCCAGCACCCAAGAGGGGCGAGGCGCTGAAGCTTTCTTT. This chain uses TRBV2 with TRBJ1-1; TRBD1 might be the D (5 bases). The CDR3 consists of 14 residues. The V gene's germline CDR1 is SNHLY and CDR2 FYNNEI. Trimming left V 7 bases short and J 6 bases short, with 18 bases between.

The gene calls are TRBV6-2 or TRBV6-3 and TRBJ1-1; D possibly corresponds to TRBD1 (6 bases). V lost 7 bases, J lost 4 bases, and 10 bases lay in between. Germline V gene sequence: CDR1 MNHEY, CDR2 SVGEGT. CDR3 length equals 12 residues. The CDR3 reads CASKEGGTEAFF. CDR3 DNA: TGTGCCAGCAAAGAGGGGGGCACTGAAGCTTTCTTT.

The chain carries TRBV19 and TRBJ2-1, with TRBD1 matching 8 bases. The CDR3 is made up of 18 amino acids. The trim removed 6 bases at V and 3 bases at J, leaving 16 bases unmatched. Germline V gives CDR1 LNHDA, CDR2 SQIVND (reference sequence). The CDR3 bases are TGTGCCAGTAGCGCCCCGGACAGGGTGGCACTATACTACAATGAGCAGTTCTTC. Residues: CASSAPDRVALYYNEQFF. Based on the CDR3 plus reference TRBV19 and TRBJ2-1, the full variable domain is DGGITQSPKYLFRKEGQNVTLSCEQNLNHDAMYWYRQDPGQGLRLIYYSQIVNDFQKGDIAEGYSVSREKKESFPLTVTSAQKNPTAFYLCASSAPDRVALYYNEQFFGPGTRLTVL.

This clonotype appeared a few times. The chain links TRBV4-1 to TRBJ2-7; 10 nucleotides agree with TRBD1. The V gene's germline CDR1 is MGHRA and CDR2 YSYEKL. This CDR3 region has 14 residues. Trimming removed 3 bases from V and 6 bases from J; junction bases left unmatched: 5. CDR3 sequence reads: CASSHLTGGGEQYF. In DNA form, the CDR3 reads TGCGCCAGCAGCCACCTGACAGGGGGCGGCGAGCAGTACTTC.

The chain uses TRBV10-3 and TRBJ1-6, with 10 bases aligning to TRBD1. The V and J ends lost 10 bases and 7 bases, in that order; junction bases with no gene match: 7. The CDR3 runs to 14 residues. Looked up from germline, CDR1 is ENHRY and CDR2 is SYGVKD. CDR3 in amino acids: CATRGTGANSPLHF. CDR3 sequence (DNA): TGTGCCACTAGGGGGACAGGGGCAAATTCACCCCTCCACTTT.

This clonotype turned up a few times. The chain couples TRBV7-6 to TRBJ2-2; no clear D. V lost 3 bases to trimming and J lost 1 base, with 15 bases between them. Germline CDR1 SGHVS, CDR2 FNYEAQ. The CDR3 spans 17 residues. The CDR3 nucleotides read TGTGCCAGCAGCTTCCCCACCCGCACTGAGAACACCGGGGAGCTGTTTTTT. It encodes CASSFPTRTENTGELFF.

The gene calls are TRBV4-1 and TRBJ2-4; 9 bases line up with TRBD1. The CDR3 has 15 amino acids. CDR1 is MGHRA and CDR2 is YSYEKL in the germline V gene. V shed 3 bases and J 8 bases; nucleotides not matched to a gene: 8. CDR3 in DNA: TGCGCCAGCAGCCACGCGAAGGACAGGGGTTACATTCAGTACTTC. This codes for CASSHAKDRGYIQYF.

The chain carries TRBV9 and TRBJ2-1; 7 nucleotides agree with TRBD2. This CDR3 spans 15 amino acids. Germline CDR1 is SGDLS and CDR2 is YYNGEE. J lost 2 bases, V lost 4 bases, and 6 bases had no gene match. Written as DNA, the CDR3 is TGTGCCAGCAGCCCCAAGCGGGGAGCCTACAATGAGCAGTTCTTC. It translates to CASSPKRGAYNEQFF. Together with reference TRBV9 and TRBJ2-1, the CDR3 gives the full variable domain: DSGVTQTPKHLITATGQRVTLRCSPRSGDLSVYWYQQSLDQGLQFLIQYYNGEERAKGNILERFSAQQFPDLHSELNLSSLELGDSALYFCASSPKRGAYNEQFFGPGTRLTVL.